This paragraph reports one T cell receptor beta chain. Its antigen is still unknown. During the collection period, no donor immune events like infections were recorded. This specimen comes from a study of identifying expanded T cells in peripheral blood. Study-level results: About 1.2 clones differed between technical replicates, versus approximately 17 and 20 over time. Variance in clone template counts between approximately two-week samples significantly increased with total template count across all healthy donors.

Clones were sequenced by immunoSEQ multiplex PCR, and TCRdb holds only the in-frame ones, with some missing. The sample has tens of thousands of clones; approximately 84% are singletons. This TCR was sampled from a person aged 18 to 75 in good health. The sequenced material came from blood.

CDR3 coding DNA: TGTGCCAGCAGCGCAGGAGACTCTGGGGCCAACGTCCTGACTTTC. Encoded protein: CASSAGDSGANVLTF. The genes are TRBV9 and TRBJ2-6; no reliable D call. Germline V gives CDR1 SGDLS, CDR2 YYNGEE. V was shortened by 3 bases and J by 0 bases, with 7 bases between the two germline ends. The CDR3 length is 15 residues. Looking up the rest from reference TRBV9 and TRBJ2-6 gives the full variable domain: DSGVTQTPKHLITATGQRVTLRCSPRSGDLSVYWYQQSLDQGLQFLIQYYNGEERAKGNILERFSAQQFPDLHSELNLSSLELGDSALYFCASSAGDSGANVLTFGAGSRLTVL.